The sequence of this TCR beta chain was determined in a study of blood T cell repertoires in COVID-19. Study summary: Sources were T cells, B-cell-depleted T cells, or PBMCs; the material itself was cDNA or gDNA.

Germline assignment: CDR1 SGHTA and CDR2 FQGTGA. With 6 bases clipped from V and 3 bases from J, the junction kept 4 bases outside the gene matches. CDR3 length equals 14 residues. In the original analysis: Estimated nucleated cell counts came from reference gene primer amplification. Only in-frame clones appear in the TCRdb table, and some are missing; sequencing was by immunoSEQ multiplex PCR. V and J calls and clone size are copied from that table; D and trimming were computed from the DNA. Of about 120,000 clones in the sample, approximately 85% were seen once. The source is a woman over 75 with acute or convalescent COVID-19. The sequenced material came from peripheral blood. V and J are TRBV7-3 and TRBJ1-1; 10 positions match TRBD1. The CDR3 sequence is CASRSGTGDTEAFF. CDR3 in DNA: TGTGCCAGCAGGTCCGGGACAGGGGACACTGAAGCTTTCTTT.